This is a list of T cell receptor beta chains from one sample in a study of T cells after yellow fever vaccination. TCRdb re-called the 5' RACE reads through MiXCR, storing one row per CDR3 protein. The sample holds more than 250,000 distinct CDR3 sequences, around 7.3% seen once. The sample in question was PBMCs, obtained about 41 days after the first yellow fever vaccination. Source of these receptors: a man aged 18 to 30 who received the YFV17D yellow fever vaccine. CDR3s include the opening cysteine and the closing phenylalanine or tryptophan. D genes are given only for firm matches. The size entry is marked missing in some rows and otherwise reads once, few, many or a size class.

V gene	D gene	clone size	J gene	CDR3 protein	CDR3 DNA
TRBV20-1	-	-	TRBJ1-1	CSALIPPRNTEAFF	TGCAGTGCTCTGATACCCCCCAGGAACACTGAAGCTTTCTTT
TRBV7-3	-	-	TRBJ2-2	CASTRSSNTGELFF	TGTGCCAGCACCCGAAGCTCGAACACCGGGGAGCTGTTTTTT
TRBV12-3/TRBV12-4	-	-	TRBJ1-4	CASSSGMPIEKLFF	TGTGCCAGCAGTTCCGGGATGCCGATCGAAAAACTGTTTTTT
TRBV7-9	TRBD1	many	TRBJ1-1	CASSLAQAGGTEAFF	TGTGCCAGCAGCTTAGCGCAGGCAGGGGGTACTGAAGCTTTCTTT
TRBV5-4	-	once	TRBJ1-2	CASSLSRERAGYTF	TGTGCCAGCAGCTTATCCCGCGAGAGGGCTGGCTACACCTTC
TRBV7-9	-	few	TRBJ1-4	CASSWTVATNEKLFF	TGTGCCAGCAGTTGGACGGTTGCAACTAATGAAAAACTGTTTTTT
TRBV18	-	-	TRBJ1-3	CASSTGNSGNTIYF	TGTGCCAGCTCAACGGGGAACTCTGGAAACACCATATATTTT
TRBV6-2/TRBV6-3	-	few	TRBJ2-2	CASSYLQLTGELFF	TGTGCCAGCAGTTACTTACAACTAACCGGGGAGCTGTTTTTT
TRBV10-3	-	-	TRBJ1-2	CAISEGGGSTYGYTF	TGTGCCATCAGTGAGGGTGGAGGCAGTACCTATGGCTACACCTTC
TRBV7-2	-	few	TRBJ1-2	CASSLDAGGYTF	TGTGCCAGCAGCTTAGACGCAGGTGGCTACACCTTC
TRBV7-9	-	-	TRBJ2-7	CASSALGYEQYF	TGTGCCAGCAGCGCGTTAGGTTACGAGCAGTACTTC
TRBV28	-	-	TRBJ1-6	CASSPNVGPLHF	TGTGCCAGCAGCCCTAACGTGGGTCCCCTCCACTTT
TRBV4-2	-	few	TRBJ1-5	CASSQEPSQPQHF	TGTGCCAGCAGCCAAGAACCCAGTCAGCCCCAGCATTTT
TRBV7-2	TRBD2	-	TRBJ2-1	CASSLAWLGLAGATYEQFF	TGTGCCAGCAGCTTAGCTTGGTTGGGACTAGCGGGGGCCACCTATGAGCAGTTCTTC
TRBV7-9	TRBD1	few	TRBJ1-1	CASSFRTGDEAFF	TGTGCCAGCAGCTTCCGGACAGGGGATGAAGCTTTCTTT
TRBV7-9	-	-	TRBJ2-5	CASSDRQSPPETQYF	TGTGCCAGCAGCGACCGACAGAGCCCCCCTGAGACCCAGTACTTC
TRBV5-1	TRBD1	-	TRBJ2-7	CASSFGIGTGDYEQYF	TGCGCCAGCAGCTTTGGTATTGGGACAGGGGACTACGAGCAGTACTTC
TRBV4-2	-	-	TRBJ2-1	CAISFGAGSYNEQFF	TGTGCCATCAGCTTTGGGGCCGGCTCCTACAATGAGCAGTTCTTC
TRBV18	-	many	TRBJ2-4	CASSPRSGWYIQYF	TGTGCCAGCTCACCACGGTCTGGGTGGTACATTCAGTACTTC
TRBV5-1	-	few	TRBJ1-5	CASSPTTDQPQHF	TGCGCCAGCAGCCCAACGACAGACCAGCCCCAGCATTTT
TRBV5-1	-	-	TRBJ1-2	CASSLDIYYGYTF	TGCGCCAGCAGCTTGGACATCTACTATGGCTACACCTTC
TRBV10-3	-	-	TRBJ2-5	CAISERGAGETQYF	TGTGCCATCAGTGAGCGAGGGGCGGGGGAGACCCAGTACTTC
TRBV3-1	TRBD2	few	TRBJ2-1	CASSRKLAGGDNEQFF	TGTGCCAGCAGCCGAAAACTAGCGGGGGGGGACAATGAGCAGTTCTTC
TRBV6-1	-	few	TRBJ1-5	CASSPGLSAIYQPQHF	TGTGCCAGCAGCCCAGGCCTTTCAGCTATTTATCAGCCCCAGCATTTT
TRBV7-9	TRBD1	few	TRBJ2-5	CASSPRDRASQETQYF	TGTGCCAGCAGCCCCCGGGACAGGGCAAGCCAAGAGACCCAGTACTTC
TRBV4-3	TRBD2	-	TRBJ2-2	CASSPRTSGGTELFF	TGCGCCAGCAGCCCTCGGACTAGCGGGGGAACGGAGCTGTTTTTT
TRBV25-1	-	few	TRBJ2-5	CASSEFPGFGQETQYF	TGTGCCAGCAGTGAATTTCCAGGGTTCGGGCAAGAGACCCAGTACTTC
TRBV20-1	-	-	TRBJ2-2	CSATGRGLAGELFF	TGCAGTGCTACCGGGCGGGGACTGGCCGGGGAGCTGTTTTTT
TRBV4-1	-	-	TRBJ2-3	CASSQDKGGPERADTQYF	TGCGCCAGCAGCCAAGATAAAGGGGGGCCCGAGAGGGCAGATACGCAGTATTTT
TRBV27	-	-	TRBJ1-6	CASSLRGERSPLHF	TGTGCCAGCAGTTTACGAGGGGAACGTTCACCCCTCCACTTT
TRBV4-3	TRBD2	-	TRBJ2-1	CASSQDTPVAAGGFNEQFF	TGCGCCAGCAGCCAGGATACCCCCGTAGCGGCGGGGGGGTTCAATGAGCAGTTCTTC
TRBV10-3	TRBD1	-	TRBJ2-5	CAIAGTGTETQYF	TGTGCCATCGCCGGGACAGGTACAGAGACCCAGTACTTC
TRBV10-3	-	many	TRBJ1-1	CAISVPGVTEAFF	TGTGCCATCAGTGTCCCGGGGGTCACTGAAGCTTTCTTT
TRBV6-2/TRBV6-3	-	-	TRBJ1-1	CASSTRQNSNTEAFF	TGTGCCAGCAGTACCCGACAGAACTCGAACACTGAAGCTTTCTTT
TRBV5-1	-	few	TRBJ1-2	CASSPLGVGNGYTF	TGCGCCAGCAGCCCCCTGGGTGTCGGGAATGGCTACACCTTC
TRBV20-1	-	many	TRBJ2-7	CSARAETSSSYEQYF	TGCAGTGCTAGAGCGGAGACTAGTTCGTCCTACGAGCAGTACTTC
TRBV7-9	-	-	TRBJ2-1	CASSLVTSPSFEQFF	TGTGCCAGCAGCTTAGTTACCAGCCCTAGTTTTGAGCAGTTCTTC
TRBV5-4	-	-	TRBJ2-3	CASSWDTDTQYF	TGTGCCAGCAGCTGGGATACAGATACGCAGTATTTT
TRBV7-2	-	few	TRBJ2-5	CASSLVAQRGTQYF	TGTGCCAGCAGCTTAGTGGCCCAACGGGGGACCCAGTACTTC
TRBV29-1	-	few	TRBJ2-2	CSVQKDYQPSGELFF	TGCAGCGTTCAAAAGGACTATCAACCTAGCGGGGAGCTGTTTTTT
TRBV9	-	-	TRBJ2-6	CASSVASGANVLTF	TGTGCCAGCAGCGTAGCCTCTGGGGCCAACGTCCTGACTTTC
TRBV5-1	TRBD1	few	TRBJ2-2	CAGKTGTGTGELFF	TGCGCCGGCAAAACCGGGACAGGGACCGGGGAGCTGTTTTTT
TRBV4-3	-	few	TRBJ1-2	CASSPPGRQFGYTF	TGCGCCAGCAGCCCACCGGGACGACAATTCGGCTACACCTTC
TRBV5-1	-	many	TRBJ2-3	CASSPRSGWRLITDTQYF	TGCGCCAGCAGCCCTCGATCTGGGTGGAGGCTTATCACAGATACGCAGTATTTT
TRBV10-3	-	few	TRBJ2-3	CAISARQGTDTQYF	TGTGCCATCAGTGCCCGGCAGGGCACAGATACGCAGTATTTT
TRBV10-3	-	-	TRBJ2-5	CAITTRVGETQYF	TGTGCCATCACGACCCGGGTCGGAGAGACCCAGTACTTC
TRBV7-6	TRBD2	few	TRBJ2-3	CASSPGTSGARGTQYF	TGTGCCAGCAGCCCTGGGACTAGCGGGGCCCGGGGTACGCAGTATTTT
TRBV19	TRBD1	-	TRBJ2-2	CASSRDRVSTGELFF	TGTGCCAGTAGTCGAGACAGGGTTAGCACCGGGGAGCTGTTTTTT
TRBV6-2/TRBV6-3	-	-	TRBJ1-5	CASRGLTGRDQPQHF	TGTGCCAGCAGGGGCCTTACAGGAAGGGATCAGCCCCAGCATTTT
TRBV7-9	-	-	TRBJ2-2	CASSFRDGELFF	TGTGCCAGCAGTTTCCGGGACGGGGAGCTGTTTTTT
TRBV5-4	-	few	TRBJ2-3	CASSFFGGSTDTQYF	TGTGCCAGCAGCTTCTTTGGAGGGAGCACAGATACGCAGTATTTT
TRBV11-2	-	-	TRBJ2-1	CASSLVERLEQFF	TGTGCCAGCAGCTTAGTCGAGAGGCTCGAGCAGTTCTTC
TRBV18	-	few	TRBJ1-1	CASSPRGGYYTEAFF	TGTGCCAGCTCGCCGAGGGGGGGCTATTACACTGAAGCTTTCTTT
TRBV6-5	TRBD1	-	TRBJ1-1	CASSYIGDRGEAFF	TGTGCCAGCAGTTATATTGGGGACAGGGGCGAAGCTTTCTTT
TRBV7-2	TRBD2	-	TRBJ2-5	CASSLVVGGQETQYF	TGTGCCAGCAGCTTAGTTGTGGGGGGGCAAGAGACCCAGTACTTC
TRBV14	-	few	TRBJ2-5	CASSPYGPYQETQYF	TGTGCCAGCAGCCCCTACGGACCGTACCAAGAGACCCAGTACTTC
TRBV14	-	-	TRBJ1-2	CASSPSGLYGYTF	TGTGCCAGCAGCCCTAGTGGCCTGTATGGCTACACCTTC